The rows below give T cell receptor beta chains drawn from one sample of a study of blood T cell repertoires in COVID-19. Method: immunoSEQ multiplex PCR; TCRdb's copy keeps in-frame clones and lacks some. The sample consists of about 110,000 clones, around 74% of them appearing once. Sequenced material: peripheral blood. The receptors were gathered from a woman in her sixties or seventies with acute or convalescent COVID-19. The CDR3 runs from the conserved cysteine through the conserved F or W. A D gene is named only where the DNA matches it firmly. Clone size is given for some rows only: seen once, a few or many times, or a class if the clone is expanded.

clone_size	v_call	d_call	j_call	cdr3_nt	cdr3_aa
few	TRBV19	-	TRBJ1-6	TGTGCCAGTAGTAGAAGGACAGACTCCTATAATTCACCCCTCCACTTT	CASSRRTDSYNSPLHF
-	TRBV28	-	TRBJ1-6	TGTGCCAGCAGTTCTCCGGGAGCCTCACCCCTCCACTTT	CASSSPGASPLHF
-	TRBV3-1/TRBV3-2	TRBD1	TRBJ1-4	TGTGCCAGCAGCCAGCCCGCAGGGGGCGGGGGTGAAAAACTGTTTTTT	CASSQPAGGGGEKLFF
-	TRBV7-9	-	TRBJ1-1	TGTGCCAGCAGCGAGGGACACAGGAACACTGAAGCTTTCTTT	CASSEGHRNTEAFF
many	TRBV30	TRBD1	TRBJ2-7	TGTGCCTGGAGTTCAGACAGGGCCTACGAGCAGTACTTC	CAWSSDRAYEQYF
once	TRBV5-1	TRBD1	TRBJ1-2	TGCGCCAGCAGGGAAAACAGGGGCGGCTATGGCTACACCTTC	CASRENRGGYGYTF
many	TRBV5-5	TRBD1	TRBJ1-1	TGTGCCAGCAGATTGAGGACAGGGTCGGGTGAAGCTTTCTTT	CASRLRTGSGEAFF
few	TRBV5-6	TRBD1	TRBJ1-4	TGTGCCAGCAGCACCGGACAGGGGGCACCTAATGAAAAACTGTTTTTT	CASSTGQGAPNEKLFF
-	TRBV10-1	-	TRBJ1-1	TGCGCCAGCAGTACACAGGTGAACACTGAAGCTTTCTTT	CASSTQVNTEAFF
-	TRBV3-1/TRBV3-2	-	TRBJ1-6	TGTGCCAGCAGCCAATTGAACAGGGATTCACCCCTCCACTTT	CASSQLNRDSPLHF
-	TRBV5-1	TRBD1	TRBJ1-4	TGCGCCAGCAGCTTAGCAGGGGGACGGAATGAAAAACTGTTTTTT	CASSLAGGRNEKLFF
-	TRBV2	-	TRBJ2-1	TGTGCCAGCATCCGGGACAACCCTGTGGAGTTCTTC	CASIRDNPVEFF
-	TRBV6-2/TRBV6-3	-	TRBJ2-2	TGTGCCAGCAGTTACTCCCACCCAGGGGTCCTGAACACCGGGGAGCTGTTTTTT	CASSYSHPGVLNTGELFF
-	TRBV24-1	TRBD1	TRBJ1-1	TGTGCCACCAGTGGGTCCCAGGGGGGCAACACTGAAGCTTTCTTT	CATSGSQGGNTEAFF
few	TRBV28	-	TRBJ1-2	TGTGCCAGCAGTTTCGGACACCTCTATGGCTACACCTTC	CASSFGHLYGYTF
-	TRBV14	TRBD2	TRBJ2-5	TGTGCCAGCAGCCGACTAGCGTTGATGGAGACCCAGTACTTC	CASSRLALMETQYF
-	TRBV7-3	TRBD2	TRBJ2-5	TGTGCCAGTTCTGTCCTAGCGGGGGAGACCCAGTACTTC	CASSVLAGETQYF
-	TRBV10-3	TRBD1	TRBJ1-2	TGTGCCATCAGTGAGTTAAGGACAGGGCTAAACTATGGCTACACCTTC	CAISELRTGLNYGYTF
-	TRBV10-3	-	TRBJ1-6	TGTGCCATCAGTGAGTCCGGGAATAATTCACCCCTCCACTTT	CAISESGNNSPLHF
-	TRBV28	TRBD1	TRBJ1-5	TGTGCCAGCAGTTCGCCCGGGACAGGGGGGAATCAGCCCCAGCATTTT	CASSSPGTGGNQPQHF
-	TRBV7-2	-	TRBJ1-5	TGTGCCAGCACCGCCCCAGGGAACAATCAGCCCCAGCATTTT	CASTAPGNNQPQHF
-	TRBV9	-	TRBJ1-3	TGTGCCAGCAGCGCCCGGTCCTCTGGAAACACCATATATTTT	CASSARSSGNTIYF
-	TRBV5-5	-	TRBJ1-1	TGTGCCAGCAGCTTGGCGGTAAATGGTGAAGCTTTCTTT	CASSLAVNGEAFF
-	TRBV6-6	TRBD1	TRBJ2-7	TGTGCCAGCACCCCAGGAGGGACAGGGGGCTCCTACGAGCAGTACTTC	CASTPGGTGGSYEQYF
-	TRBV6-2/TRBV6-3	-	TRBJ2-5	TGTGCCAGCAGTCCCAGGACAAGCCGTCCAGAGACCCAGTACTTC	CASSPRTSRPETQYF
-	TRBV18	-	TRBJ1-2	TGTGCCAGCTCACCCCTGGGTTTGCAGGGAGGCGGCTACACCTTC	CASSPLGLQGGGYTF
-	TRBV7-9	TRBD2	TRBJ2-1	TGTGCCAGCAGCCAAAACGGGACTAGCCTTTACAATGAGCAGTTCTTC	CASSQNGTSLYNEQFF
-	TRBV11-3	-	TRBJ2-5	TGTGCCAGCAGCACCGGGGGGACAAGTGGGGAGACCCAGTACTTC	CASSTGGTSGETQYF
-	TRBV5-1	TRBD1	TRBJ2-7	TGCGCCAGCAGCTTGGATACAGGGGGCGGACCCTACGAGCAGTACTTC	CASSLDTGGGPYEQYF
-	TRBV29-1	TRBD2	TRBJ2-7	TGCAGCGTCAGAACACTAGCGGGGGGGGCTAAGAACTACGAGCAGTACTTC	CSVRTLAGGAKNYEQYF
-	TRBV28	TRBD1	TRBJ1-2	TGTGCCAGCAGTTCCCGGGACAGGGGCCTTGGCGGCTATGGCTACACCTTC	CASSSRDRGLGGYGYTF
once	TRBV6-5	TRBD1	TRBJ1-2	TGTGCCAGCAGTAAGCATAGTGGACAGGGATATGGCTACACCTTC	CASSKHSGQGYGYTF
few	TRBV4-3	TRBD2	TRBJ2-1	TGCGCCAGCAGCCAAGATAGCGGGGTCAACAATGAGCAGTTCTTC	CASSQDSGVNNEQFF
-	TRBV3-1/TRBV3-2	-	TRBJ1-3	TGTGCCAGCAGCCAAGTCATTGGAAACACCATATATTTT	CASSQVIGNTIYF
-	TRBV28	TRBD1	TRBJ1-5	TGTGCCAGCAGTTCGACAGGGACGAATCAGCCCCAGCATTTT	CASSSTGTNQPQHF
-	TRBV28	-	TRBJ1-1	TGTGCCAGCAGTTTCTCAGGCAGATTATTGAACACTGAAGCTTTCTTT	CASSFSGRLLNTEAFF
-	TRBV28	-	TRBJ1-2	TGTGCCAGCAGTTTAACCAGGGCCCCTAACTATGGCTACACCTTC	CASSLTRAPNYGYTF
-	TRBV29-1	TRBD1	TRBJ1-4	TGCAGCGGCGGGACAGCCCGGAATGAAAAACTGTTTTTT	CSGGTARNEKLFF
few	TRBV30	-	TRBJ1-2	TGTGCCCGGTCTACAGGGAACTATGGCTACACCTTC	CARSTGNYGYTF
-	TRBV30	TRBD1	TRBJ1-2	TGTGCCTGGTCTCCGGACAGGGGGCTTTATGGCTACACCTTC	CAWSPDRGLYGYTF
-	TRBV5-4	TRBD1	TRBJ1-6	TGTGCCAGCAGTTCTCCAGGGGGGACTAATTCACCCCTCCACTTT	CASSSPGGTNSPLHF
-	TRBV9	TRBD1	TRBJ1-6	TGTGCCAGCAGCGGACAGGGATGGAATTCACCCCTCCACTTT	CASSGQGWNSPLHF
-	TRBV19	TRBD1	TRBJ2-5	TGTGCCAGTAGGACAGGGGGCTATGGTGAGACCCAGTACTTC	CASRTGGYGETQYF
-	TRBV30	TRBD2	TRBJ2-7	TGTGCCTGGAGTTTAACTAGCGGCCACTACGAGCAGTACTTC	CAWSLTSGHYEQYF
few	TRBV18	-	TRBJ1-4	TGTGCCAGCTCACGCGCTGCCGCCAATGAAAAACTGTTTTTT	CASSRAAANEKLFF